At least ten counts were recorded for the clone carrying this T cell receptor (beta chain). What it binds is unknown. Trimming shortened V by 2 bases and J by 1 base, and 8 bases separated the two germline ends. The CDR3 covers 14 residues. Germline assignment: CDR1 MNHNY and CDR2 SVGAGI (reference sequence). Total RNA amounts of at least 6 micrograms were extracted per sample. The sample originates from a study of blood T cells in healthy people across ages. Findings and limits, study-wide: Diversity figures derived from one million T cells were judged to underestimate the true value.

Primed by a sample-barcoded 5' primer and a J-beta primer mix, a second PCR proceeded for about 7 to 11 cycles. TCRdb reprocessed the 5' RACE reads with MiXCR, giving one entry per CDR3 protein. The table shows approximately 800,000 distinct CDR3 sequences, with 35% to 40% occurring only once. This sequence originates from a man aged 18 to 30 in good health. Input material: blood. This rearrangement joins TRBV6-6 to TRBJ2-5; D gene unclear. CDR3 protein: CASSYNQAQETQYF. The CDR3 DNA reads as TGTGCCAGCAGTTACAACCAGGCCCAAGAGACCCAGTACTTC.